The 30 T cell receptor beta chains given below trace back to one sample, sequenced in a study of cytomegalovirus exposure and HLA in healthy donors. Primers included in the PCR were 60 Vbeta and 13 Jbeta primers. Data came from immunoSEQ multiplex PCR; TCRdb stores just in-frame clones and leaves some out. Its clone listing holds approximately 180,000 clones. Source material: PBMCs. The receptors stem from a man younger than 45 in good health and CMV-seronegative.

The chain links TRBV30 to TRBJ1-2; 8 bases match TRBD1. Germline loops: CDR1 GTSNPN, CDR2 SVGIG (reference sequence). The CDR3 totals 13 residues. V lost 4 bases and J lost 5; bases outside the gene matches: 6. The CDR3 coding sequence is TGTGCCTGGAACCCGACAGGGGAGTATGGCTACACCTTC. Its protein is CAWNPTGEYGYTF.

The V and J genes are TRBV30 and TRBJ2-7; D remains ambiguous. The CDR3 consists of 14 residues. The germline CDR1 and CDR2 sequences are GTSNPN and SVGIG (reference sequence). V was shortened by 2 bases and J by 2 bases, with 13 bases between the two germline ends. The CDR3 region has the DNA TGTGCCTGGAGTCGCACAGCTCTCACCTACGAGCAGTACTTC. It translates to CAWSRTALTYEQYF.

The CDR3, as DNA: TGTGCCAGCAGAGGAACCGGGACAGGGTCCTACGAGCAGTACTTC. This sequence encodes CASRGTGTGSYEQYF. The chain has TRBV28 and TRBJ2-7; 9 positions match TRBD1. The CDR3 runs to 15 residues. V lost 6 bases to trimming and J lost 1 base; unmatched junction nucleotides: 7. Germline V gene lookup returns CDR1 MDHEN and CDR2 SYDVKM.

The chain employs TRBV30 and TRBJ2-2; TRBD2 matches at 13 bases. Per the germline V gene, CDR1 is GTSNPN and CDR2 is SVGIG (reference sequence). This CDR3 has 16 residues. The V gene end was trimmed by 4 bases and the J gene end by 2 bases; junction bases not matched to a gene: 4. CDR3 protein: CAWKLAGGLNTGELFF. The DNA for the CDR3 is TGTGCCTGGAAACTAGCGGGAGGGCTAAACACCGGGGAGCTGTTTTTT. Full variable domain (remainder filled in from reference TRBV30 and TRBJ2-2): SQTIHQWPATLVQPVGSPLSLECTVEGTSNPNLYWYRQAAGRGLQLLFYSVGIGQISSEVPQNLSASRPQDRQFILSSKKLLLSDSGFYLCAWKLAGGLNTGELFFGEGSRLTVL.

This chain joins TRBV5-1 and TRBJ2-3, with TRBD2 matching over 7 bases. V shed 4 bases, J shed 0 bases, and the junction held 8 bases outside the gene matches. CDR1 is SGHRS, CDR2 YFSETQ, per germline. This CDR3 has 16 amino acids. The CDR3 protein is CASSRGNSGSTDTQYF. As DNA, the CDR3 is TGCGCCAGCAGCCGGGGTAATAGCGGGAGCACAGATACGCAGTATTTT.

V gene TRBV4-2 combines with J gene TRBJ2-1; 10 bases fit TRBD2. J was trimmed by 3 bases and V by 0 bases; bases with no gene match: 2. CDR1 LGHNA and CDR2 YNFKEQ come from the germline V gene. The CDR3 consists of 16 residues. CDR3 in DNA: TGTGCCAGCAGCCAAGAACCTAGCGGGGGCTACAATGAGCAGTTCTTC. It specifies CASSQEPSGGYNEQFF.

This chain joins TRBV19 and TRBJ1-1; perhaps TRBD1 as D (6 bases). V lost 9 bases and J 0 bases, leaving 17 bases between the germline ends. There are 15 residues in the CDR3. The germline gives CDR1 LNHDA, CDR2 SQIVND (reference sequence). The DNA for the CDR3 is TGTGCCAGGCAGGGGCAAGTCGGAATGAACACTGAAGCTTTCTTT. The encoded protein is CARQGQVGMNTEAFF.

Note on this clone: The junction shows a germline mismatch at one end, possibly a read error. The chain is built from TRBV13 and TRBJ1-4; D gene unclear. The CDR3 contains 14 residues. Germline CDR1 is PRHDT and CDR2 is FYEKMQ (reference sequence). The CDR3 DNA sequence: TGTGCCAGCAGCTTTCGGGGTTTTAATGAAAAACTGCTTTTT. Protein: CASSFRGFNEKLLF.

This chain connects TRBV25-1 to TRBJ2-6; TRBD1 is a possible D gene (5 bases). Germline values: CDR1 MGHDK, CDR2 SYGVNS. V gave up 6 bases and J gave up 5 bases, with 14 bases separating them. This CDR3 is 15 amino acids long. CDR3 coding DNA: TGTGCCAGCAGCTCCAGGGTCTTAAGGGCCAACGTCCTGACTTTC. Its protein is CASSSRVLRANVLTF.

V and J are TRBV4-3 and TRBJ1-1; 7 bases are a match to TRBD1. V shed 5 bases, J shed 6 bases, and the junction held 9 bases outside the gene matches. Germline V gene sequence: CDR1 LGHNA, CDR2 YSLEER. The CDR3 contains 14 residues. CDR3 DNA: TGCGCCAGCAGCAAAAATCAGGGGGACGCTGAAGCTTTCTTT. Encoded protein: CASSKNQGDAEAFF.

The V call is TRBV4-1, the J call TRBJ1-3; TRBD1 might be the D (5 bases). The CDR3 has 17 amino acids. The V gene lost 6 bases and the J gene lost 0 bases, with 18 bases spanning the gap. In germline, CDR1 is MGHRA, CDR2 YSYEKL. The CDR3 DNA reads TGCGCCAGCAGGGAGTGGGGGGGGGACGGCTCTGGAAACACCATATATTTT. The encoded protein is CASREWGGDGSGNTIYF.

The CDR3 reads CASSSGGEGLFFYEQYF. As DNA, the CDR3 is TGTGCCAGCAGTTCCGGGGGGGAGGGGCTATTTTTCTACGAGCAGTACTTC. V usage is TRBV28 and J usage is TRBJ2-7; the match to TRBD2 covers 8 bases. After removal of 4 bases from V and 3 bases from J, the junction contained 14 bases not matched to a gene. The CDR3 runs 17 residues. Germline V CDR1 and CDR2: MDHEN, SYDVKM.

Of note for this clone: This sample also contains other DNA sequences that code for the same CDR3. The chain carries TRBV9 and TRBJ1-2; the match to TRBD1 covers 7 bases. Germline-derived CDR1 and CDR2 are SGDLS and YYNGEE. V lost 4 bases, J lost 5 bases, and 5 bases stayed unmatched. The CDR3 loop spans 13 amino acids. In DNA form, the CDR3 reads TGTGCCAGCAGCCCTCGGGACAGTTATGGCTACACCTTC. Translation: CASSPRDSYGYTF.

The CDR3 reads CASGTISYNEQFF. The CDR3 DNA reads TGTGCCAGCGGAACTATCTCCTACAATGAGCAGTTCTTC. The chain combines TRBV9 with TRBJ2-1, with D hard to call. V lost 7 bases and J 0 bases, leaving 8 bases between the germline ends. The CDR3 is 13 residues long. From germline, CDR1 is SGDLS and CDR2 YYNGEE.

This chain joins TRBV9 and TRBJ2-2; 9 bases agree with TRBD2. J gave up 1 base and V 4 bases, and 8 bases lay outside the gene matches. The CDR3 length is 17 residues. CDR1 and CDR2 from the germline V gene are SGDLS and YYNGEE. The CDR3 reads CASSPRYSGGNTGELFF. CDR3 DNA: TGTGCCAGCAGCCCAAGATATAGCGGGGGGAACACCGGGGAGCTGTTTTTT.

The genes are TRBV6-5 and TRBJ2-7; 9 bases agree with TRBD1. J was trimmed by 5 bases and V by 2 bases; bases with no gene match: 4. Germline values: CDR1 MNHEY, CDR2 SVGAGI. The CDR3 totals 14 residues. The CDR3 is CASSYDRGGHEQYF. CDR3 in DNA: TGTGCCAGCAGTTACGACAGGGGGGGCCACGAGCAGTACTTC.

The chain combines TRBV4-1 with TRBJ1-5, with TRBD1 as a possible D gene (6 bases). The CDR3 extends over 15 amino acids. V lost 2 bases and J lost 5, with 13 bases in between. Germline V gene data show CDR1 as MGHRA and CDR2 as YSYEKL. Here the CDR3 DNA reads TGCGCCAGCAGCCAATCCGGGACATCCTATCAGCCCCAGCATTTT. Translated, it gives CASSQSGTSYQPQHF.

This chain links TRBV19 with TRBJ1-5; 9 nucleotides align to TRBD1. J was trimmed by 5 bases and V by 4 bases; bases with no gene match: 9. CDR1 is LNHDA and CDR2 is SQIVND in the germline V gene (reference sequence). CDR3 length: 16 amino acids. DNA for the CDR3: TGTGCCAGTAGTACTTCCCGGGACAGGGCCTATCAGCCCCAGCATTTT. This sequence encodes CASSTSRDRAYQPQHF. Together with reference TRBV19 and TRBJ1-5, the CDR3 gives the full variable domain: DGGITQSPKYLFRKEGQNVTLSCEQNLNHDAMYWYRQDPGQGLRLIYYSQIVNDFQKGDIAEGYSVSREKKESFPLTVTSAQKNPTAFYLCASSTSRDRAYQPQHFGDGTRLSIL.

The V and J genes are TRBV13 and TRBJ1-3; TRBD1 might be the D (6 bases). Germline V gene sequence: CDR1 PRHDT, CDR2 FYEKMQ (reference sequence). The ends were cut back, 3 bases at V and 5 bases at J, with 11 bases in the middle. This CDR3 has 14 residues. The CDR3 DNA reads TGTGCCAGCAGCTTCGGGCAGGGGAGAAACACCATATATTTT. Its protein is CASSFGQGRNTIYF.

This chain links TRBV11-2 with TRBJ2-7; D gene ambiguous. This CDR3 is built from 13 residues. Germline CDR1 SGHAT, CDR2 FQNNGV. Deletions cut 4 bases from V and 6 bases from J, with 13 bases between. In nucleotides, the CDR3 is TGTGCCAGCAGCTACCACATGTCGGGCGAGCAGTACTTC. Amino acids: CASSYHMSGEQYF.

This chain uses TRBV19 with TRBJ1-2, with D tentatively TRBD1 (6 bases). This CDR3 is built from 13 residues. V dropped 5 bases and J dropped 3 bases, with 10 bases sitting between them. CDR1 and CDR2 from the germline V gene are LNHDA and SQIVND (reference sequence). The CDR3 here is CASSGGRDYGYTF. CDR3 DNA sequence: TGTGCCAGTAGTGGGGGCAGGGACTATGGCTACACCTTC.

The chain employs TRBV19 and TRBJ1-2, with no clear D. Germline CDR1 and CDR2: LNHDA and SQIVND (reference sequence). Deletions cut 10 bases from V and 6 bases from J, with 12 bases between. CDR3 length: 11 amino acids. In DNA form, the CDR3 reads TGTGCCACCCTGAAACGGGATGGCTACACCTTC. Its protein is CATLKRDGYTF.

The gene calls are TRBV6-5 and TRBJ1-5; D unresolved. Per the germline V gene, CDR1 is MNHEY and CDR2 is SVGAGI. The CDR3 runs 13 residues. The ends were cut back, 2 bases at V and 2 bases at J, with 4 bases in the middle. CDR3 sequence: CASSYTGNQPQHF. The CDR3 nucleotides read TGTGCCAGCAGTTACACGGGCAATCAGCCCCAGCATTTT.

The rearrangement uses TRBV19 and TRBJ2-7; 14 bases map to TRBD2. Germline V gives CDR1 LNHDA, CDR2 SQIVND (reference sequence). This CDR3 has 16 amino acids. After removal of 3 bases from V and 7 bases from J, the junction contained 8 bases not matched to a gene. CDR3 residues: CASSISGTSGSEEQYF. CDR3 DNA sequence: TGTGCCAGTAGTATCTCCGGGACTAGCGGGAGTGAAGAGCAGTACTTC.

The chain uses TRBV11-2 and TRBJ2-7; 10 positions agree with TRBD1. The junction had 2 bases not matched to a gene; V was cut back by 0 bases and J by 3 bases. CDR3 length: 15 amino acids. Germline CDR1 reads SGHAT; CDR2 reads FQNNGV. CDR3 amino acids: CASSLETGGVYEQYF. In nucleotides, the CDR3 is TGTGCCAGCAGCTTAGAGACAGGGGGCGTCTACGAGCAGTACTTC.

The CDR3 DNA sequence: TGTGCCAGCAGCTTAAGGACAGGAGAAAAGGCTTTCTTT. Translation gives CASSLRTGEKAFF. The chain is built from TRBV2 and TRBJ1-1, with 7 bases matching TRBD1. The CDR3 extends over 13 amino acids. From germline, CDR1 is SNHLY and CDR2 FYNNEI. V lost 6 bases to trimming and J lost 11 bases; unmatched junction nucleotides: 12.

The chain has TRBV9 and TRBJ2-7; 13 nucleotides line up with TRBD2. This CDR3 comprises 18 residues. Germline values: CDR1 SGDLS, CDR2 YYNGEE. V gave up 0 bases and J gave up 6 bases; unmatched junction bases: 12. CDR3 sequence reads: CASSVGGFGTSGKGEQYF. For the CDR3, the DNA is TGTGCCAGCAGCGTAGGAGGGTTCGGGACTAGCGGGAAGGGCGAGCAGTACTTC.

The rearrangement uses TRBV11-2 and TRBJ1-2; 7 bases map to TRBD1. Trimming removed 0 bases from V and 6 bases from J; junction bases left unmatched: 4. This CDR3 has 14 amino acids. Germline V lookup: CDR1 SGHAT, CDR2 FQNNGV. The CDR3 nucleotides are TGTGCCAGCAGCTTAGATATTCAGGGGGATGGCTACACCTTC. It translates to CASSLDIQGDGYTF.

The CDR3 region has the DNA TGCGCCAGCAGCCAGACTAGCGGGTCTTCCTACAATGAGCAGTTCTTC. It yields the protein CASSQTSGSSYNEQFF. The chain employs TRBV4-1 and TRBJ2-1, with TRBD2 matching over 10 bases. This CDR3 has 16 amino acids. The trim removed 3 bases at V and 1 base at J, leaving 3 bases unmatched. From germline, CDR1 is MGHRA and CDR2 YSYEKL.

Written as DNA, the CDR3 is TGCGCCAGCAGCTTGCCCCGACCGGGACAGGGCTACAATGAGCAGTTCTTC. The encoded protein is CASSLPRPGQGYNEQFF. This chain uses TRBV5-1 with TRBJ2-1, with TRBD1 identical over 9 bases. Germline lookup yields CDR1 SGHRS and CDR2 YFSETQ. With 1 base clipped from V and 3 bases from J, the junction kept 8 bases outside the gene matches. This CDR3 is 17 amino acids long.